The 21 T cell receptor beta chains given below trace back to one sample, sequenced in a study of beta chain features in type 1 diabetes (dated by TCRdb to between 2018 and 2020). The library was prepared using the immunoSEQ multiplex PCR assay. The High Capacity cDNA Reverse Transcription Kit was used to reverse transcribe all of the isolated RNA, meaning that expressed TCRB transcripts were what got sequenced. Not all clones reach the TCRdb copy of this immuneACCESS table, which keeps in-frame sequences only. Checked studies attribute under half of the gap to unresolved V genes and leave the rest unexplained. The sample profile shows about 270,000 clones; around an eighth of them were found once. In total, the top ten clones hold more than 0.025% of the sample. The sequencing input was naive CD4+ T cells from blood. The meaning of the sample's cell subset or site label: true naive CD4+ T cells. These receptors originate from a woman in her forties in good health.

The CDR3 reads CASSLPGSYNSPLHF. As DNA, the CDR3 is TGTGCCAGCAGCTTACCAGGCTCCTATAATTCACCCCTCCACTTT. This chain joins TRBV11-2 and TRBJ1-6; D gene unclear. Germline CDR1 reads SGHAT; CDR2 reads FQNNGV. V lost 2 bases and J lost 0, with 5 bases in between. CDR3 length: 15 residues.

This clone was observed a few times. The rearrangement joins TRBV5-1 to TRBJ2-1, with D perhaps TRBD1 (5 bases). Looked up from germline, CDR1 is SGHRS and CDR2 is YFSETQ. Trimming pared 4 bases from V and 9 bases from J, leaving 20 bases between. This CDR3 contains 15 residues. CDR3 protein: CASSPNPGSDGEQFF. CDR3 DNA sequence: TGCGCCAGCAGCCCGAACCCAGGGTCTGATGGTGAGCAGTTCTTC.

This clone appeared a few times. The gene calls are TRBV6-4 and TRBJ1-4; TRBD1 matches 9 bases. The CDR3 loop spans 15 amino acids. The germline gives CDR1 MRHNA, CDR2 SNTAGT. V trimming: 5 bases; J trimming: 5 bases; junction bases outside the gene matches: 6. CDR3 sequence reads: CASSPQGTGNEKLFF. The CDR3 region has the DNA TGTGCCAGCAGTCCCCAAGGGACAGGGAATGAAAAACTGTTTTTT.

This clone turned up a few times. The chain joins TRBV5-6 to TRBJ2-1; possibly TRBD2 for D (5 bases). Germline CDR1 and CDR2: SGHDT and YYEEEE. CDR3 length equals 13 residues. V lost 0 bases, J lost 9 bases, and 10 bases lay in between. The DNA for the CDR3 is TGTGCCAGCAGCTTGGTGCTAGGAGGTGAGCAGTTCTTC. It yields the protein CASSLVLGGEQFF.

This rearrangement joins TRBV6-1 to TRBJ1-1; weak D call: TRBD1 (6 bases). This CDR3 is 14 amino acids long. CDR1 is MNHNS and CDR2 is SASEGT in the germline V gene. V gave up 2 bases and J gave up 5 bases, with 12 bases separating them. In DNA, the CDR3 is TGTGCCAGCAGTGAAATTGAGGGGGGGACTGAAGCTTTCTTT. Translating gives CASSEIEGGTEAFF.

The rearrangement uses TRBV9 and TRBJ2-7; TRBD2 matches 14 bases. V was clipped by 3 bases and J by 4 bases; unmatched bases: 9. The germline gives CDR1 SGDLS, CDR2 YYNGEE. This CDR3 comprises 17 residues. The CDR3 nucleotides are TGTGCCAGCAGCGCCTCGCCGGGACTAGCGGGGGATTACGAGCAGTACTTC. It specifies CASSASPGLAGDYEQYF.

This clone was observed at least ten times. The chain joins TRBV7-9 to TRBJ2-3, with 9 bases identical to TRBD2. Losses at the gene ends were 5 bases for V and 1 base for J; bases not matched to a gene: 7. Germline values: CDR1 SEHNR, CDR2 FQNEAQ (reference sequence). This CDR3 has 16 residues. CDR3 DNA: TGTGCCAGCAGCGCCTTACTAGCGGGCCGCACAGATACGCAGTATTTT. This gives the protein CASSALLAGRTDTQYF.

Only a few counts were recorded for this clone. The CDR3 loop reads CASRPVLSTDTQYF. CDR3 coding DNA: TGTGCCAGCAGACCGGTACTATCCACAGATACGCAGTATTTT. The chain uses TRBV5-4 and TRBJ2-3; no clear D gene. The CDR3 totals 14 residues. Germline CDR1 is SGHNT and CDR2 is YYREEE (reference sequence). Trimming removed 5 bases at V and 2 bases at J, with 12 bases between.

In this sample, this clone turned up a few times. The V call is TRBV7-9, the J call TRBJ2-3; the match to TRBD2 covers 12 bases. The CDR3 is 16 amino acids. Looked up from germline, CDR1 is SEHNR and CDR2 is FQNEAQ (reference sequence). The J segment lost 9 bases and the V segment lost 6 bases, leaving 13 bases of the junction unmatched. CDR3 in amino acids: CASRFSTSGGWGTQYF. DNA of the CDR3: TGTGCCAGCAGATTCTCGACTAGCGGGGGTTGGGGAACGCAGTATTTT.

This chain connects TRBV7-9 to TRBJ2-5; 10 bases fit TRBD2. CDR1 SEHNR and CDR2 FQNEAQ come from the germline V gene (reference sequence). The V gene end was trimmed by 8 bases and the J gene end by 5 bases; junction bases not matched to a gene: 8. The CDR3 runs to 14 residues. The DNA of the CDR3 is TGTGCCAGCGGGGAGCGGGGGGGCCCGGAGACCCAGTACTTC. It yields the protein CASGERGGPETQYF.

This sequence joins TRBV9 and TRBJ2-4, with 8 bases lining up with TRBD1. Germline V gene lookup returns CDR1 SGDLS and CDR2 YYNGEE. This CDR3 is 20 amino acids long. With 3 bases clipped from V and 0 bases from J, the junction kept 17 bases outside the gene matches. The CDR3 DNA reads TGTGCCAGCAGCGCAGACACCCAGGGGGCCTACCAACTAGCCAAAAACATTCAGTACTTC. This gives the protein CASSADTQGAYQLAKNIQYF.

The CDR3 region has the DNA TGTGCCAGCAGCGTAGTGTCCGGGCGGGGGAGACGCACAGATACGCAGTATTTT. It encodes CASSVVSGRGRRTDTQYF. The rearrangement uses TRBV9 and TRBJ2-3, with 7 bases that match TRBD2. The V segment lost 0 bases and the J segment 1 base; nucleotides outside the gene matches: 11. This CDR3 has 18 residues. From germline, CDR1 is SGDLS and CDR2 YYNGEE.

The chain carries TRBV29-1 and TRBJ2-5, with 8 bases matching TRBD2. Looked up from germline, CDR1 is SQVTM and CDR2 is ANQGSEA. Trimming took 5 bases from V and 2 from J; bases not matched to a gene: 4. The CDR3 has 13 residues. The DNA for the CDR3 is TGCAGCGTTCGGGGCGGGGGGCAAGAGACCCAGTACTTC. Translated, it gives CSVRGGGQETQYF.

The V call is TRBV5-1, the J call TRBJ2-1; 9 positions agree with TRBD2. The germline V gene has CDR1 SGHRS and CDR2 YFSETQ. This CDR3 comprises 15 residues. The V segment lost 0 bases and the J segment 6 bases; nucleotides outside the gene matches: 4. The CDR3 bases are TGCGCCAGCAGCTTGGAGGGACTAGCTCTCAATGAGCAGTTCTTC. Translating it yields CASSLEGLALNEQFF.

This clone has only a few counts. The chain carries TRBV27 and TRBJ1-6; D may be TRBD1 (6 bases). The germline V gene has CDR1 MNHEY and CDR2 SMNVEV (reference sequence). This CDR3 is 15 amino acids long. V shed 6 bases and J shed 1 base, with 10 bases lying between them. CDR3 loop: CASRLGGSYNSPLHF. The DNA of the CDR3 is TGTGCCAGCAGGTTAGGGGGGTCCTATAATTCACCCCTCCACTTT.

This clone occurred a few times. The V call is TRBV5-1, the J call TRBJ1-3; 10 bases match TRBD1. Germline loops: CDR1 SGHRS, CDR2 YFSETQ. The V segment lost 4 bases and the J segment 2 bases; nucleotides outside the gene matches: 3. The length of the CDR3 is 15 residues. CDR3 in amino acids: CASSPGQGPGNTIYF. CDR3 in DNA: TGCGCCAGCAGCCCGGGACAGGGGCCTGGAAACACCATATATTTT.

There are a few counts of this clone. Other DNA sequences from this sample encode an identical CDR3 as well. The V call is TRBV9, the J call TRBJ2-3; D might be TRBD2 (7 bases). V was clipped by 2 bases and J by 2 bases, with 12 bases between them. This CDR3 is built from 15 residues. Germline loops: CDR1 SGDLS, CDR2 YYNGEE. CDR3 region: CASSVEGGITDTQYF. The DNA for the CDR3 is TGTGCCAGCAGCGTGGAGGGGGGGATCACAGATACGCAGTATTTT.

The chain joins TRBV11-2 to TRBJ1-6; TRBD1 might be the D (6 bases). Trimming took 5 bases from V and 14 from J, leaving 16 bases between them. This CDR3 is built from 13 residues. Germline V gives CDR1 SGHAT, CDR2 FQNNGV. CDR3 amino acids: CASSPGAGITLHF. CDR3 nucleotides: TGTGCCAGCAGCCCAGGGGCTGGAATCACCCTCCACTTT.

This clone was detected only a few times. V and J are TRBV19 and TRBJ2-1; no clear D gene. There are 14 residues in the CDR3. CDR1 and CDR2 from the germline V gene are LNHDA and SQIVND (reference sequence). Trimming shortened V by 3 bases and J by 8 bases, and 14 bases separated the two germline ends. CDR3 in amino acids: CASSIREARDEQFF. CDR3 DNA: TGTGCCAGTAGTATCAGAGAAGCTCGGGATGAGCAGTTCTTC. The variable domain in full, completed from reference TRBV19 and TRBJ2-1, reads DGGITQSPKYLFRKEGQNVTLSCEQNLNHDAMYWYRQDPGQGLRLIYYSQIVNDFQKGDIAEGYSVSREKKESFPLTVTSAQKNPTAFYLCASSIREARDEQFFGPGTRLTVL.

This chain joins TRBV2 and TRBJ2-5, with 7 bases matching TRBD2. V shed 2 bases, J shed 5 bases, and the junction held 8 bases outside the gene matches. CDR3 length equals 15 residues. CDR1 and CDR2 (germline): SNHLY, FYNNEI. The CDR3 spells CASSEKRGGPETQYF. CDR3 coding DNA: TGTGCCAGCAGTGAAAAGCGGGGCGGGCCGGAGACCCAGTACTTC.

The rearrangement links TRBV4-1 to TRBJ2-1; 7 bases fit TRBD2. Germline V CDR1 and CDR2: MGHRA, YSYEKL. CDR3 length: 16 residues. V trimming: 0 bases; J trimming: 2 bases; junction bases outside the gene matches: 4. Written as DNA, the CDR3 is TGCGCCAGCAGCCAAGAAGTAGCGGGTGCCTACAATGAGCAGTTCTTC. Encoded protein: CASSQEVAGAYNEQFF.